This TCR beta chain originates from a study of T cell changes during pregnancy in multiple sclerosis (dated by TCRdb to the late 2010s). Describing the broader study: Changes in the T cell repertoire over the course of pregnancy were examined in this study in women with multiple sclerosis.

Preparation of the library involved the immunoSEQ multiplex PCR assay. TCRdb retrieved this table from immuneACCESS and kept in-frame rearrangements only. Not all clones are present; in checked studies, unresolved V genes account for under half, and no reason is known for the remainder. The sample records about 32,000 clones, just over 90% of which are singletons. About 0.41% of the sample is held by the ten biggest clonotypes. This clone was observed a few times. Its antigen specificity is not known. Within one base of it there is no much larger clone, and no base qualities were kept. Deletion took 0 bases off V and 2 bases off J, with a span of 8 bases between the germline ends. CDR1 and CDR2 are drawn from the germline V gene (reference sequence): GTSNPN, SVGIG. The CDR3 sequence holds 15 residues, the cysteine and phenylalanine included. The entry retains the CDR3 DNA only, 45 bases that are in frame from base 1.

This material consisted of CD4+ T cells from peripheral blood mononuclear cells, taken in the second trimester of pregnancy. The sequence links TRBV30 to TRBJ2-6, with the D gene too uncertain to name. This clonotype was obtained from a female donor with multiple sclerosis, enrolled in a pregnancy study. The CDR3 region: CAWSVVVTGANVLTF. The nucleotides are TGTGCCTGGAGTGTCGTAGTAACTGGGGCCAACGTCCTGACTTTC.